The 30 T cell receptor delta chains given below trace back to one sample, sequenced in a study of γδ T cells in repeated Plasmodium falciparum infection. Vgamma9/Vdelta2+ and Vdelta2-negative gammadelta T cells were flow-sorted from PBMC for bulk sequencing. TCRdb re-called the multiplex PCR reads through CATT. The sample includes over 45,000 delta-chain clones, 1.6% of them seen just once. The material sequenced was gamma-delta T cells from blood. These receptors all stem from a pool of human donors (malaria-infected and uninfected, not separated).

Concerning this clone: A much more abundant neighbour one base away suggests this may be a read error. The sample has other DNA sequences that encode this CDR3 too. The gene calls are TRDV1 and TRDJ1, with TRDD3 identical over 11 bases. The CDR3 extends over 19 amino acids. CDR1 is TSWWSYY and CDR2 is QGS in the germline V gene. V trimming: 4 bases; J trimming: 0 bases; junction bases outside the gene matches: 13. CDR3 nucleotides: TGTGCTCTTGGGGGCAAGCTTGGGGGATACGATATGTACACCGATAAACTCATCTTT. Amino acid sequence: CALGGKLGGYDMYTDKLIF.

The rearrangement uses TRDV1 and TRDJ1; 9 bases are a match to TRDD3. TCRdb offers no J gene call, so here the DNA was matched to germline to obtain one. The J segment lost 1 base and the V segment lost 4 bases, leaving 28 bases of the junction unmatched. Germline CDR1 is TSWWSYY and CDR2 is QGS. This CDR3 contains 23 residues. The CDR3 is CALGGKVSRWGGYYRPLTDKLIF. CDR3 DNA: TGTGCTCTTGGGGGAAAGGTCTCCCGGTGGGGGGGATACTATCGACCTCTCACCGATAAACTCATCTTT.

This clone was found a few times. TCRdb assigns this DNA the protein of a much larger clone, which departs from its translation at residue 8; this likely reflects a read error, and the protein shown comes from translating the DNA. This chain uses TRDV1 with TRDJ1; 8 nucleotides agree with TRDD2. The J gene comes from matching the DNA to germline here; TCRdb lacks it. The J segment lost 0 bases and the V segment lost 0 bases, leaving 24 bases of the junction unmatched. Germline V gene data show CDR1 as TSWWSYY and CDR2 as QGS. The CDR3 has 23 amino acids. The DNA of the CDR3 is TGTGCTCTTGGGGAACTTTCCACTTCCTACCAGGGGGGGTCCATCACCTACACCGATAAACTCATCTTT. This gives the protein CALGELSTSYQGGSITYTDKLIF.

Details on this clone: The protein held in TCRdb is that of a much larger clone and does not match this DNA's translation at residue 4, likely because of a read error; the protein shown is translated from the DNA. In nucleotides, the CDR3 is TGTGCTCTTGAGCCTGGGCTGGGGCCCAGTAGGGAGGCCCAACTCTTCTTT. Protein sequence: CALEPGLGPSREAQLFF. The chain combines TRDV1 with TRDJ2, with a tentative D call TRDD3 (6 bases). TCRdb records no J gene; here it was assigned by comparing the DNA to germline. Trimming pared 7 bases from V and 11 bases from J, leaving 29 bases between. Germline-derived CDR1 and CDR2 are TSWWSYY and QGS. This CDR3 spans 17 amino acids.

A few counts support this clone. TCRdb lists the protein of a much larger clone for this DNA, which differs at residue 3, so this is likely a read error; the protein given here is translated from the DNA itself. The chain has TRDV2 and TRDJ1; 10 nucleotides align to TRDD3. No J gene was available from TCRdb, and it was assigned here by a germline match of the DNA. This CDR3 spans 17 amino acids. CDR1 is GEAIGNYY and CDR2 is EKD in the germline V gene. Here the CDR3 DNA reads TGTGCCCGTGACTGTACTGGGGGATTGCAGATCACCGATAAACTCATCTTT. Translation: CARDCTGGLQITDKLIF.

A word on this clone: One base away lies a much larger clone, so this may be a sequencing read error. The J gene has no call, while the V gene is TRDV3. Germline lookup yields CDR1 TVYSNPD and CDR2 GDNSRS (reference sequence). This CDR3 spans 12 amino acids. DNA for the CDR3: TGTGCCTCCCTTAAACTCACTAGGAAGCTCATCTTT. Its protein is CASLKLTRKLIF.

With respect to this clone: TCRdb records a much larger clone's protein for this DNA, with a difference at residue 7 that likely arises from a read error; the protein given is the translation of the DNA. The gene calls are TRDV2 and TRDJ1; D might be TRDD3 (6 bases). TCRdb does not report a J gene; here it was assigned by matching the DNA to germline references. This CDR3 contains 24 residues. Trimming shortened V by 3 bases and J by 3 bases, and 43 bases separated the two germline ends. Germline V gene data show CDR1 as GEAIGNYY and CDR2 as EKD. CDR3 in DNA: TGTGCCTGTGACCGTCTGGGTTTTCCAGCGCAATCGTATAGAGTACTGGGCGTCTCCGATAAACTCATCTTT. Protein: CACDRLGFPAQSYRVLGVSDKLIF.

Turning to this clone: It is likely a read error: a sequence one base away is far more abundant. Other DNA sequences within the sample encode an identical CDR3. No J gene was called, and the V gene is TRDV1; the table calls TRDD3, which could not be checked here. Germline CDR1 is TSWWSYY and CDR2 is QGS. The CDR3 has 22 amino acids. The CDR3 sequence: CALGESKNEGAPLLPYTDKLIF. The CDR3 nucleotides are TGTGCTCTTGGGGAATCTAAAAATGAGGGGGCGCCACTCCTACCTTACACCGATAAGCTCATCTTT.

This clone was detected a few times. TCRdb's entry gives the protein of a much larger clone, which mismatches this DNA's translation at residue 7, likely from a read error; the protein reported here is translated from the DNA. The chain employs TRDV2 and TRDJ1; D remains unclear. The J gene was not available in TCRdb and was assigned here by matching the DNA to germline segments. CDR1 is GEAIGNYY and CDR2 is EKD in the germline V gene. The V gene lost 3 bases and the J gene lost 0 bases, with 10 bases spanning the gap. This CDR3 spans 14 amino acids. The CDR3 region is CACDSLFNTDKLIF. CDR3 nucleotide sequence: TGTGCCTGTGACTCCTTATTTAACACCGATAAACTCATCTTT.

In the case of this clone: A read error may explain this, as a much larger clone is one base away. This rearrangement joins TRDV1 to TRDJ1; 8 bases align to TRDD3. The J gene, absent from TCRdb, was called here by matching the DNA to germline. CDR1 is TSWWSYY and CDR2 is QGS in the germline V gene. The V gene end was trimmed by 1 base and the J gene end by 5 bases; junction bases not matched to a gene: 24. CDR3 length: 21 residues. CDR3 bases: TGTGCTCTTGGGGAACGCCGCACGCGACTGGGGGCTCTCCTTATCTTGGATAAACTCATCTTT. Translation gives CALGERRTRLGALLILDKLIF.

By share, this clone counts as medium-sized. This sample also contains other DNA sequences that code for the same CDR3. The chain couples TRDV1 to TRDJ1; 8 nucleotides match TRDD2. V lost 5 bases and J lost 0; bases outside the gene matches: 17. Germline lookup yields CDR1 TSWWSYY and CDR2 QGS. The CDR3 length is 19 residues. The CDR3 region has the DNA TGTGCTCTTGGGATAGACTTCCTACTCCGACTTACTAACACCGATAAACTCATCTTT. Residues: CALGIDFLLRLTNTDKLIF.

This clone was seen many times. This likely came from a read error, as a far larger clone is one base away. Other nucleotide sequences in the sample specify the same CDR3. The CDR3 DNA reads TGTGCTCTTGGGGATCACACAATCTTTCCTCGCGCAACGAACACCGATAAGCTCATCTTT. Its protein is CALGDHTIFPRATNTDKLIF. No J gene was named, though the V gene is TRDV1; the table's D call, TRDD3, was not checked against the DNA. CDR1 and CDR2 from the germline V gene are TSWWSYY and QGS. CDR3 length: 20 amino acids.

There are a few counts of this clone. TCRdb records a much larger clone's protein for this DNA, with a difference at residue 15 that likely arises from a read error; the protein given is the translation of the DNA. Called V gene: TRDV1; the J gene was not called; the DNA was not compared with TRDD3, the D call given in the table. This CDR3 spans 16 amino acids. Germline loops: CDR1 TSWWSYY, CDR2 QGS. CDR3 coding DNA: TGTGCTCTTGGGGAACTAGGGGCTACTGGGGGATATTCACTCACCTTT. This encodes CALGELGATGGYSLTF.

This clone was recorded a few times. A far larger clone lies a single base away; this is likely a read error. Distinct nucleotide sequences in the sample also encode this CDR3. The chain combines TRDV1 with TRDJ1; TRDD3 agrees at 8 bases. This CDR3 is built from 26 residues. Germline V lookup: CDR1 TSWWSYY, CDR2 QGS. CDR3 in DNA: TGTGCCCTTGGGGAAGCTAAAGGTCTCCTGGGTACACAGACGATACTGGGGGCTGTTAACACCGATAAACTCATCTTT. Its protein product is CALGEAKGLLGTQTILGAVNTDKLIF.

This clone was seen a few times. This likely reflects a read error, since a far larger clone is one base away. Other nucleotide sequences from this sample produce the same CDR3. The rearrangement uses TRDV1 and TRDJ2; weak D call: TRDD2 (5 bases). TCRdb gives no J gene; it was assigned here by matching the DNA to germline. Deletions cut 4 bases from V and 10 bases from J, with 19 bases between. The CDR3 sequence is 15 residues long. Germline V gene data show CDR1 as TSWWSYY and CDR2 as QGS. CDR3 nucleotide sequence: TGTGCTCTTGGGGTCGTAGGGTTTCCTGCGGGACAACTCTTCTTT. It specifies CALGVVGFPAGQLFF.

This clone has only a few counts. A far larger clone is a single base away, which makes a read error likely. The same CDR3 arises from other DNA sequences in this sample as well. The rearrangement uses TRDV1 and TRDJ1; D tentatively reads TRDD2 or TRDD3 (8 bases each). The J gene was missing in TCRdb and was found by matching the end of the DNA to germline. This CDR3 contains 21 residues. Germline V CDR1 and CDR2: TSWWSYY, QGS. CDR3 in DNA: TGTGCTCTCGGGGAGGTCTTCCTACGATTCTGGGGGAAACTGTACACCGATAAACTCATCTTT. Its protein product is CALGEVFLRFWGKLYTDKLIF.

This clone has at least ten counts. This sequence joins TRDV2 and TRDJ1; unclear D gene. The J gene, left out of TCRdb, was set here by checking the DNA against germline. This CDR3 has 15 residues. V was shortened by 1 base and J by 2 bases, with 13 bases between the two germline ends. Germline V lookup: CDR1 GEAIGNYY, CDR2 EKD. In nucleotides, the CDR3 is TGTGCCTGTGACACGCTGACGCCCAAAACCGATAAACTCATCTTT. As protein: CACDTLTPKTDKLIF.

Comment on this clone: A read error is likely here: a far larger clone is one base away. Within the sample, other DNA sequences also encode this same CDR3. The V gene was identified as TRDV1, while no J gene was called; the D segment call TRDD3 is taken from the table without a DNA check. This CDR3 has 20 residues. CDR1 TSWWSYY and CDR2 QGS come from the germline V gene. CDR3 in DNA: TGTGCTCTTGGGGAACCCCTAGCGCGGGCCCGGTCGGCTTTGACAGCACAGCTCTTCTTT. Translating it yields CALGEPLARARSALTAQLFF.

Details on this clone: The TCRdb protein comes from a much larger clone and disagrees with this DNA's translation at residues 11 and 14, likely due to a read error; the protein given here is derived from the DNA. The rearrangement uses TRDV1 and TRDJ1, with D maybe TRDD3 (5 bases). Germline lookup yields CDR1 TSWWSYY and CDR2 QGS. Trimming took 0 bases from V and 3 from J, leaving 23 bases between them. This CDR3 has 19 residues. The CDR3 nucleotides read TGTGCTCTTGGGGAACTCATTTCCCGCTGGAGGATAGACGCCGATAAACTCATCTTT. This gives the protein CALGELISRWRIDADKLIF.

Only a few counts were recorded for this clone. The mismatch at residue 4 between this DNA's translation and the TCRdb protein of a much larger clone likely reflects a read error; the protein shown is translated from the DNA. The rearrangement joins TRDV1 to TRDJ1, with a possible D match to TRDD3 (6 bases). No J gene is reported in TCRdb; it was inferred here by comparing the DNA with germline. Germline values: CDR1 TSWWSYY, CDR2 QGS. There are 16 residues in the CDR3. The CDR3 loop is CALEEGLTGFSDKLIF. DNA of the CDR3: TGTGCTCTTGAGGAAGGCCTGACTGGGTTCTCCGATAAACTCATCTTT.

This clone turned up a few times. TCRdb records a much larger clone's protein for this DNA, with a difference at residue 12 that likely arises from a read error; the protein given is the translation of the DNA. The chain carries TRDV1 and TRDJ1; 12 nucleotides line up with TRDD3. No J gene is reported in TCRdb; it was inferred here by comparing the DNA with germline. The CDR3 is 19 amino acids. Per germline, CDR1 TSWWSYY and CDR2 QGS. V shed 8 bases and J 1 base; nucleotides not matched to a gene: 17. CDR3 sequence (DNA): TGTGCTCTTCTCACCCCTCCAAACTGGGGGATACAGGGCACCGATAAACTCATCTTT. Protein: CALLTPPNWGIQGTDKLIF.

This clone was observed at least ten times. A far larger clone is off by one base, so a read error is likely. Other DNA sequences in the sample encode the same CDR3. V usage is TRDV2 and J usage is TRDJ1, with D unclear. The CDR3 length is 13 residues. Germline loops: CDR1 GEAIGNYY, CDR2 EKD. CDR3 sequence: CACDTGYTDKLIF. The CDR3 DNA follows: TGTGCCTGCGACACCGGGTACACCGATAAACTCATCTTT.

At least ten counts were recorded for this clone. TCRdb's protein for this DNA is that of a much larger clone and differs from the translation at residue 4, likely a read error; the protein shown is the DNA translation. The chain combines TRDV1 with TRDJ1; no definite D call. Germline V lookup: CDR1 TSWWSYY, CDR2 QGS. This CDR3 is 18 amino acids long. CDR3 bases: TGTGCTCTTTGGGAACGAGGAAGGCGAGCGCTTTACACCGATAAACTCATCTTT. Translated: CALWERGRRALYTDKLIF.

Worth noting for this clone: It differs at one base from a far larger clone, so likely a read error. In nucleotides, the CDR3 is TGTGCTCTTGGGGACCCCCCTTCCTCCTGGGGGATACACACTTCGTACACCGATAAACTCATCTTT. Its protein is CALGDPPSSWGIHTSYTDKLIF. V and J are TRDV1 and TRDJ1; 11 bases align to TRDD3. Germline matching of the DNA provided the J gene here, since TCRdb leaves it blank. The V gene end was trimmed by 3 bases and the J gene end by 0 bases; junction bases not matched to a gene: 21. Looked up from germline, CDR1 is TSWWSYY and CDR2 is QGS. The CDR3 contains 22 residues.

This clone came up many times. TCRdb's entry gives the protein of a much larger clone, which mismatches this DNA's translation at residue 5, likely from a read error; the protein reported here is translated from the DNA. The gene calls are TRDV2 and TRDJ1, with unresolved D. Assignment of the J gene here rests on matching the DNA to germline, because TCRdb gives none. CDR1 is GEAIGNYY, CDR2 EKD, per germline. The CDR3 covers 13 residues. Trimming stripped 3 bases from V and 4 bases from J, with 11 bases between. The CDR3 is CACDGVGVDKLIF. CDR3 DNA: TGTGCCTGTGACGGTGTAGGAGTCGATAAACTCATCTTT.

For this clone: A read error likely explains this, since a far larger clone differs by one base. Additional DNA sequences in this sample encode the identical CDR3. The rearrangement joins TRDV1 to TRDJ1; 8 bases match TRDD3. This CDR3 has 24 amino acids. Germline CDR1 is TSWWSYY and CDR2 is QGS. CDR3: CALGELGINFRNSWGSTYTDKLIF. CDR3 DNA sequence: TGTGCTCTTGGGGAACTAGGTATAAATTTCCGGAACTCCTGGGGGAGTACGTACACCGATAAGCTCATCTTT.

CDR3 coding DNA: TGTGCGCCCATGGGGCTCCCGGACCGGGGGATACGCCCCGATAAACTCATCTTT. It is translated as CAPMGLPDRGIRPDKLIF. V is TRAV38-2/DV8 and J is TRDJ1; 10 bases map to TRDD3. TCRdb is silent on the J gene; assignment here came from matching the DNA to germline. CDR1 and CDR2 from the germline V gene are TSESDYY and QEAYKQQN. There are 18 residues in the CDR3.

This clone was seen more than once but under ten times. The TCRdb protein comes from a much larger clone and disagrees with this DNA's translation at residue 6, likely due to a read error; the protein given here is derived from the DNA. This chain links TRDV1 with TRDJ1; 10 nucleotides match TRDD3. As TCRdb names no J gene, one was assigned here on the basis of a DNA match to germline. The V gene end was trimmed by 2 bases and the J gene end by 3 bases; junction bases not matched to a gene: 9. Germline V lookup: CDR1 TSWWSYY, CDR2 QGS. The CDR3 runs 17 residues. CDR3 loop: CALGEEGGYAVPDKLIF. The CDR3 coding sequence is TGTGCTCTTGGGGAAGAAGGGGGATACGCGGTCCCCGATAAACTCATCTTT.

This clone ranks as medium-sized. The sample holds other DNA sequences that translate to the same CDR3. The chain combines TRDV1 with TRDJ1; TRDD3 is a possible D gene (6 bases). Germline assignment: CDR1 TSWWSYY and CDR2 QGS. There are 15 residues in the CDR3. Trimming left V 3 bases short and J 4 bases short, with 15 bases between. The CDR3 spells CALGDLHHGGDKLIF. In nucleotides, the CDR3 is TGTGCTCTTGGGGACCTCCACCATGGGGGCGATAAACTCATCTTT.

Note on this clone: TCRdb has a much larger clone's protein, which differs at residue 20 from the translation of this DNA, likely because of a read error; what is shown is the protein translated from the DNA. The chain links TRDV1 to TRDJ2, with TRDD3 identical over 10 bases. The J gene, left out of TCRdb, was set here by checking the DNA against germline. The CDR3 consists of 25 residues. CDR1 is TSWWSYY and CDR2 is QGS in the germline V gene. Germline trimming cut 0 bases from V and 8 bases from J; bases unmatched to any gene: 33. The CDR3 region is CALGELRPPFLSFVCIWGISAQLFF. The CDR3 coding sequence is TGTGCTCTTGGGGAACTCCGCCCTCCCTTCCTTAGCTTCGTCTGTATCTGGGGGATAAGTGCACAACTCTTCTTT.